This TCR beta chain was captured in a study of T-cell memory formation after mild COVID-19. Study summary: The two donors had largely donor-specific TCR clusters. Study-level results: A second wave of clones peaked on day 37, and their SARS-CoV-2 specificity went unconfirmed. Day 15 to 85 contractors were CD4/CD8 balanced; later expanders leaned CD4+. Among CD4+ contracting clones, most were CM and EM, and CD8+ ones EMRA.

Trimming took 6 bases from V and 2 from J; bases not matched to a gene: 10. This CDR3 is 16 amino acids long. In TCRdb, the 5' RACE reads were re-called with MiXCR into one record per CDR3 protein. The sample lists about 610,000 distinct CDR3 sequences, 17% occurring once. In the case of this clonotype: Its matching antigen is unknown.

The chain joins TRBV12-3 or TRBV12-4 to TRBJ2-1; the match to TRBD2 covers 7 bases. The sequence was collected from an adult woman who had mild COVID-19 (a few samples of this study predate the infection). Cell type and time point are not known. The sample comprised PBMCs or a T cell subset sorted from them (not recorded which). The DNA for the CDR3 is TGTGCCAGCAGAGAAAACGCGGGGGTTGCCTACAATGAGCAGTTCTTC. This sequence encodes CASRENAGVAYNEQFF.